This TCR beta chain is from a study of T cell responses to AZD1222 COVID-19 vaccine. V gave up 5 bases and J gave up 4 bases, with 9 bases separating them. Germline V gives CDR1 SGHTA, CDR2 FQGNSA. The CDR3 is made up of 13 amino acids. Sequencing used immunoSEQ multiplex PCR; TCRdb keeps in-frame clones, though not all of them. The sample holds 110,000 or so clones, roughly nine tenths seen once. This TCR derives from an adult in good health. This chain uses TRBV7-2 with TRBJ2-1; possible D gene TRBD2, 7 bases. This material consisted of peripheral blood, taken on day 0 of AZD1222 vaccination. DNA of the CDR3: TGTGCCAGCAGCAGGGGGGGGTACAATGAGCAGTTCTTC. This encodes CASSRGGYNEQFF.